Sequencing of this T cell receptor beta chain was carried out in a study of vaccination effects on CD4 cells after COVID-19 (dated 2022 in TCRdb). For the study in its entirety: Three convalescent patients were sampled early (day +14) and late (day +241, +227, +161 respectively) after vaccination. Across the study, the median time from the second dose to post-vaccine sampling was 72 days (range 14 to 241). Cultures from other donors in the study were sequenced with the Oncomine TCR Beta short-read assay on an Illumina iSeq 100. Altogether, around 9 COVID-19 convalescent patients and a handful of SARS-CoV-2-naive healthy vaccine recipients made up the full study. The study compared SARS-CoV-2 spike-specific CD4+ TCR repertoires before and after mRNA vaccination in COVID-19 convalescent patients and infection-naive vaccine recipients. On the study overall, not on this receptor specifically: Both infection-induced and vaccine-induced clones contracted markedly at late post-vaccination timepoints, which is consistent with waning T cell responses. Only a small number of convalescent patients were included, and no early post-infection timepoints were available, which limited the study. In convalescent patients, the post-vaccine spike-reactive repertoire was composed mainly of new vaccine-induced clones that were largely distinct from infection-induced clones.

To identify antigen-specific CD4+ T cell clonotypes by their expansion, the ViraFEST assay first stimulated PBMC with viral peptide pools and then applied TCR sequencing. After 10 to 11 days of culture, CD4+ T cells were isolated with the EasySep CD4+ T cell isolation kit. PCR-confirmed SARS-CoV-2 infection had occurred in convalescent patients between March and December 2020, before the Alpha, Beta and Delta variants emerged in the United States. Participants received two doses of either the BNT162b2 or the mRNA-1273 mRNA SARS-CoV-2 vaccine. Each well held roughly 2 million PBMC cultured in IMDM containing roughly 5% human AB serum, about 10 IU/ml IL-2 and gentamicin, along with about 9.3 ug/ml peptides. On days 3 and 7, half of the culture medium was replaced with fresh IL-2-containing medium. Unless noted otherwise, every peptide stimulation condition was grown in triplicate wells. Using Ficoll-Paque Plus gradient centrifugation, PBMC were separated from whole blood and then either used fresh or cryopreserved at -140C. Overlapping peptide pools spanned the spike proteins of SARS-CoV-2 and the common cold coronaviruses HCoV-NL63, HCoV-OC43 and HCoV-229E. The QIAamp micro DNA kit was used to extract genomic DNA from the cultured CD4+ T cells.

The CDR3 spans 13 residues, from the cysteine through the phenylalanine. This entry keeps only the CDR3 DNA: 39 bases, framed from base 1. Compared with germline, V lacks 1 base and J lacks 8 bases; bases without a gene match: 2. Based on the germline V gene (reference sequence), the CDR1 and CDR2 sequences are SEHNR and FQNEAQ. Libraries came from the immunoSEQ multiplex PCR assay. TCR beta CDR3 sequencing was performed on DNA from the cultured, isolated CD4+ T cells. In the authors' own workflow: The analysis removed non-productive TCR sequences, trimmed reads to the CDR3 region, and retained only CDR3s that were 7 or more amino acids long. The MANAFEST web app was used to identify antigen-specific clonotypes by comparing expansion in peptide wells with expansion in reference cultures. To be called positive, a clone needed expansion at FDR<0.05 compared with the reference and with all other wells, an odds ratio greater than 5, and a frequency greater than 0.1% in two replicate wells. A clonotype was called cross-reactive if it was significantly expanded both in SARS-CoV-2 spike wells and in at least one common cold coronavirus spike condition. CDR3 similarity was assessed by Levenshtein distance using the stringdist R package, and unrooted trees were constructed with ape in R 3.6.1. This immuneACCESS table, as held by TCRdb, lists in-frame sequences with V and J called but not all clones. Of the missing ones, under half trace to an unresolved V gene in checked studies; the others have no known cause. That table supplies the V and J calls and clone size; D and trimming were determined from the DNA. Present in this sample are approximately 15,000 clones, around three quarters of which were seen just once. The biggest ten clones account for less than 20% of the sample.

Turning to this clone: Its antigen target is currently unknown. The record has no base qualities; no much larger clone is one base away.

The source was CD4+ T cells from PBMCs cultured with SARS-CoV-2 spike peptides, collected after COVID-19 vaccination. Reading the label with the study, this specimen's cell subset or site is: SARS-CoV-2 spike overlapping peptide pool stimulation. The sequence joins TRBV7-9 to TRBJ1-1; TRBD1 aligns with 9 central bases. The source of this sequence is a human donor who had a prior SARS-CoV-2 infection. The nucleotide sequence is given as TGTGCCAGCAGCTTAGAGGGACAGGGAGAAGCTTTCTTT. Its product reads: CASSLEGQGEAFF.